This paragraph reports one T cell receptor (beta chain). This record belongs to a study of blood T cell repertoires in COVID-19. Assay: immunoSEQ multiplex PCR; the TCRdb copy retains only in-frame clones and omits some. The sample lists 300,000 to 400,000 clones, roughly 86% occurring once. The length of the CDR3 is 15 residues. Deletions cut 2 bases from V and 6 bases from J, with 14 bases between. Looked up from germline, CDR1 is MNHNS and CDR2 is SASEGT. The chain has TRBV6-1 and TRBJ1-5; tentatively, D is TRBD1 (5 bases). The receptor's source is a human donor in a cohort sampled during active COVID-19. Sequenced sample: peripheral blood. DNA for the CDR3: TGTGCCAGCAGTGAATCGTCGGGGGATGGTCAGCCCCAGCATTTT. It specifies CASSESSGDGQPQHF.